This entry lists 18 T cell receptor beta chains sequenced from one sample in a study of control samples from healthy donors and cancer patients (dated by TCRdb to about 2020). The library relied on the immunoSEQ multiplex PCR assay. Drawn from immuneACCESS, this table holds only the in-frame rearrangements with V and J called that TCRdb kept. Clones are partly lost; checked studies trace under half to an unresolved V gene and leave the rest unexplained. For this sample the table gives 110,000 or so clones, of which 80% to 90% were detected only once. The ten biggest clones cover roughly 18% of the sample. The material sequenced was blood. All receptors come from a woman aged 45-65 years in good health.

The chain uses TRBV11-2 and TRBJ1-5; D unclear. Germline V gene lookup returns CDR1 SGHAT and CDR2 FQNNGV. CDR3 length: 14 amino acids. Trimming stripped 1 base from V and 4 bases from J, with 8 bases between. CDR3 amino acids: CASSLGPGNQPQHF. CDR3 nucleotide sequence: TGTGCCAGCAGCTTAGGACCCGGGAATCAGCCCCAGCATTTT.

This chain's CDR3 is CASSLFLQETQYF. CDR3 nucleotide sequence: TGTGCCAGCAGCTTGTTTCTACAAGAGACCCAGTACTTC. The J gene is TRBJ2-5, the V gene TRBV5-5; the D is unclear. This CDR3 has 13 amino acids. Trimming took off 1 base at V and 2 bases at J, with 6 bases between the two ends. Germline assignment: CDR1 SGHKS and CDR2 YYEKEE (reference sequence).

The chain couples TRBV5-1 to TRBJ1-3; D remains ambiguous. CDR1 and CDR2 from the germline V gene are SGHRS and YFSETQ. V was shortened by 4 bases and J by 2 bases, with 10 bases between the two germline ends. The CDR3 length is 14 residues. CDR3 loop: CASSPDPPGNTIYF. The CDR3 coding sequence is TGCGCCAGCAGCCCAGACCCTCCTGGAAACACCATATATTTT. The variable domain in full, completed from reference TRBV5-1 and TRBJ1-3, reads KAGVTQTPRYLIKTRGQQVTLSCSPISGHRSVSWYQQTPGQGLQFLFEYFSETQRNKGNFPGRFSGRQFSNSRSEMNVSTLELGDSALYLCASSPDPPGNTIYFGEGSWLTVV.

In its sample, this clone was seen many times. The chain couples TRBV7-9 to TRBJ2-6, with D hard to call. This CDR3 has 13 amino acids. V lost 5 bases to trimming and J lost 11 bases, with 13 bases between them. Germline values: CDR1 SEHNR, CDR2 FQNEAQ (reference sequence). In nucleotides, the CDR3 is TGTGCCAGCAGCCCGATCAACAAGGACGTCCTGACTTTC. Translation gives CASSPINKDVLTF.

The chain links TRBV30 to TRBJ1-1; D remains ambiguous. The CDR3 sequence is 12 residues long. Germline lookup yields CDR1 GTSNPN and CDR2 SVGIG (reference sequence). Trimming cost V 3 bases and J 6 bases, with 11 bases left between them. The CDR3 here is CAWRKGEPEAFF. Written as DNA, the CDR3 is TGTGCCTGGAGGAAAGGTGAACCTGAAGCTTTCTTT.

The chain carries TRBV6-2 or TRBV6-3 and TRBJ2-1; a weak D match, TRBD2 (5 bases). Germline V gene data show CDR1 as MNHEY and CDR2 as SVGEGT. With 6 bases removed from V and 12 bases from J, the gap between germline ends came to 15 bases. The CDR3 runs 12 residues. The CDR3 loop is CASSDFPEGQFF. CDR3 bases: TGTGCCAGCAGCGACTTCCCAGAGGGGCAGTTCTTC.

V gene TRBV29-1 combines with J gene TRBJ2-2, with a weak D call TRBD2 (6 bases). Trimming removed 6 bases from V and 4 bases from J, with 18 bases in between. Germline V gene data show CDR1 as SQVTM and CDR2 as ANQGSEA. The CDR3 length is 15 residues. The CDR3 here is CSVRWGEGTTGELFF. CDR3 nucleotide sequence: TGCAGCGTCCGCTGGGGGGAAGGAACCACCGGGGAGCTGTTTTTT.

The genes are TRBV7-3 and TRBJ2-1, with D maybe TRBD2 (5 bases). The V gene lost 1 base and the J gene lost 8 bases, with 18 bases spanning the gap. Germline V CDR1 and CDR2: SGHTA, FQGTGA. CDR3 size: 16 residues. CDR3 residues: CASSLIAAGETDEQFF. CDR3 coding DNA: TGTGCCAGCAGCTTAATTGCGGCGGGCGAAACTGATGAGCAGTTCTTC.

The chain is built from TRBV24-1 and TRBJ1-5; TRBD1 agrees at 10 bases. CDR3 size: 15 residues. CDR1 is KGHDR and CDR2 is SFDVKD in the germline V gene. V was pared by 6 bases and J by 6 bases, with 7 bases of the junction left unmatched. The CDR3 here is CATSNDRGQVQPQHF. CDR3 bases: TGTGCCACCAGTAACGACAGGGGGCAGGTTCAGCCCCAGCATTTT.

The chain couples TRBV20-1 to TRBJ2-5; D remains unclear. The CDR3 loop spans 11 amino acids. CDR1 and CDR2 from the germline V gene are DFQATT and SNEGSKA (reference sequence). V lost 1 base, J lost 5 bases, and 5 bases lay in between. Here the CDR3 DNA reads TGCAGTGCTAGAGTTCGGGAGACCCAGTACTTC. This codes for CSARVRETQYF.

The J gene is TRBJ1-6, the V gene TRBV30, with 7 bases matching TRBD1. Looked up from germline, CDR1 is GTSNPN and CDR2 is SVGIG (reference sequence). The CDR3 is made up of 13 amino acids. After removal of 5 bases from V and 9 bases from J, the junction contained 7 bases not matched to a gene. CDR3 DNA: TGTGCCTGGTCCCGGGACAGAGGTTCACCCCTCCACTTT. As protein: CAWSRDRGSPLHF.

This clone appeared once. The V and J genes are TRBV29-1 and TRBJ2-5; D possibly corresponds to TRBD2 (6 bases). Trimming cost V 8 bases and J 7 bases, with 20 bases left between them. Germline-derived CDR1 and CDR2 are SQVTM and ANQGSEA. The CDR3 runs 13 residues. The DNA for the CDR3 is TGCAGCACCGGGGAGGTTATATCGCGGACCCAGTACTTC. This gives the protein CSTGEVISRTQYF.

This sequence joins TRBV4-1 and TRBJ2-7, with TRBD1 identical over 8 bases. The V segment lost 0 bases and the J segment 0 bases; nucleotides outside the gene matches: 13. CDR1 is MGHRA, CDR2 YSYEKL, per germline. The CDR3 length is 19 residues. The CDR3 sequence is CASSQDQPVPGQDSYEQYV. The CDR3 nucleotides read TGCGCCAGCAGCCAAGACCAACCCGTCCCGGGACAGGACTCCTACGAGCAGTACGTC.

This chain joins TRBV30 and TRBJ1-6; D is ambiguous. There are 16 residues in the CDR3. V lost 6 bases and J lost 0, with 15 bases in between. Germline loops: CDR1 GTSNPN, CDR2 SVGIG (reference sequence). In DNA, the CDR3 is TGTGCCTGTGCCTCCGGGAGAAGCTCCTATAATTCACCCCTCCACTTT. Its protein product is CACASGRSSYNSPLHF.

This clone is a singleton in its sample. This sequence joins TRBV27 and TRBJ2-4, with 8 positions matching TRBD1. Trimming at V came to 5 bases and at J to 1 base, leaving 7 bases not matched to a gene. The CDR3 is 16 residues long. Per germline, CDR1 MNHEY and CDR2 SMNVEV (reference sequence). The CDR3 nucleotides are TGTGCCAGCAGTCCGAGGACAGGGTTGGCCAAAAACATTCAGTACTTC. Amino acids: CASSPRTGLAKNIQYF.

The chain combines TRBV7-2 with TRBJ2-3, with D unclear. The germline gives CDR1 SGHTA, CDR2 FQGNSA. V lost 4 bases, J lost 2 bases, and 10 bases lay in between. This CDR3 has 14 amino acids. The DNA of the CDR3 is TGTGCCAGCAGCTCTACTCCTGCCACAGATACGCAGTATTTT. Its protein is CASSSTPATDTQYF.

The chain combines TRBV12-3 or TRBV12-4 with TRBJ1-6, with D possibly matching TRBD1 (5 bases). The CDR3 loop spans 13 amino acids. Trimming left V 3 bases short and J 9 bases short, with 9 bases between. The CDR3 DNA reads TGTGCCAGCAGTTTGGGGAGGGGTTCACCCCTCCACTTT. Its protein product is CASSLGRGSPLHF.

The J gene is TRBJ1-1, the V gene TRBV7-8, with D possibly TRBD1 on 5 matching bases. This CDR3 is 15 amino acids long. Trimming took 5 bases from V and 2 from J, leaving 15 bases between them. CDR1 is SGHVS, CDR2 FQNEAQ, per germline. CDR3 DNA sequence: TGTGCCAGCAGCACTTCCAGAGGGGCCAACACTGAAGCTTTCTTT. It encodes CASSTSRGANTEAFF.